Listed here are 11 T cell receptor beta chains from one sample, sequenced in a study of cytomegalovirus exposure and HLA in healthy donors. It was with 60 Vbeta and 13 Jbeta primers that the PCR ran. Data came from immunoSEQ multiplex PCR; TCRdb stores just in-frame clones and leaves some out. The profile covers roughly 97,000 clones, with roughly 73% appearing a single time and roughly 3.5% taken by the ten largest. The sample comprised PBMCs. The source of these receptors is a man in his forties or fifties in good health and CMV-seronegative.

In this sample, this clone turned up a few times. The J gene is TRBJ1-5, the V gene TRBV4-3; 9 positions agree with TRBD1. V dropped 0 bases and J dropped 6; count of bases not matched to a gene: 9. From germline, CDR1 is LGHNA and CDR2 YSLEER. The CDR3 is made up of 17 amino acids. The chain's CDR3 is CASSQDVWDRVPQPQHF. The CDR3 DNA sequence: TGCGCCAGCAGCCAAGATGTGTGGGACAGGGTCCCTCAGCCCCAGCATTTT.

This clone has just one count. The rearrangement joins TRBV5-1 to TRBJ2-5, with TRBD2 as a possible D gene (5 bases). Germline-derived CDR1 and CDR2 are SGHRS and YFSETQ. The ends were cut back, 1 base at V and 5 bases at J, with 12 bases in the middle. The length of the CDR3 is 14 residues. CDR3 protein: CASSLLGWEETQYF. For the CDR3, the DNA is TGCGCCAGCAGCTTGCTGGGATGGGAGGAGACCCAGTACTTC.

CDR3 DNA sequence: TGTGCCAGCAGCGTAAACGGAGAACTTAATGAGCAGTTCTTC. Translating gives CASSVNGELNEQFF. This rearrangement joins TRBV9 to TRBJ2-1, with D hard to call. Trimming took off 1 base at V and 7 bases at J, with 12 bases between the two ends. Germline V CDR1 and CDR2: SGDLS, YYNGEE. The CDR3 sequence is 14 residues long.

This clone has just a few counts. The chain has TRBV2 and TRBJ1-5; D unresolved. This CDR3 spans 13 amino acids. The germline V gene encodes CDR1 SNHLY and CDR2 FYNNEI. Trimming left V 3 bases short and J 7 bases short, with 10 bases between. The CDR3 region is CASSEGMEQPQHF. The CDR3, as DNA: TGTGCCAGCAGTGAGGGTATGGAGCAGCCCCAGCATTTT.

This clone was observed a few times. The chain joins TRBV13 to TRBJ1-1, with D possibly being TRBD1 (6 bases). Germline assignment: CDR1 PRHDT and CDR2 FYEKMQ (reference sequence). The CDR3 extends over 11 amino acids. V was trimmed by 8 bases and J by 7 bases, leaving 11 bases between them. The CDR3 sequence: CASLGASEAFF. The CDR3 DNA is TGTGCCAGCCTGGGGGCGAGTGAAGCTTTCTTT. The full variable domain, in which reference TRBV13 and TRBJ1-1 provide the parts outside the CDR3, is AAGVIQSPRHLIKEKRETATLKCYPIPRHDTVYWYQQGPGQDPQFLISFYEKMQSDKGSIPDRFSAQQFSDYHSELNMSSLELGDSALYFCASLGASEAFFGQGTRLTVV.

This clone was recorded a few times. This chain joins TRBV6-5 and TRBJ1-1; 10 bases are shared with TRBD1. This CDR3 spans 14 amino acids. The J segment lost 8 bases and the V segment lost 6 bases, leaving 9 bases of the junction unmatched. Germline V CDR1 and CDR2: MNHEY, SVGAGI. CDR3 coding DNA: TGTGCCAGCAGCCTGGGACAGGGGCTTTTGGAAGCTTTCTTT. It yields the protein CASSLGQGLLEAFF.

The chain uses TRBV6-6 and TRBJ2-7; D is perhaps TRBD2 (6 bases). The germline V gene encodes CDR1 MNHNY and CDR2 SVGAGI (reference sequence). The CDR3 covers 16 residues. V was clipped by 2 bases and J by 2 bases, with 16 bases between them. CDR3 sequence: CASSYLGGAAAYEQYF. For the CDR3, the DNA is TGTGCCAGCAGTTACCTGGGGGGTGCGGCCGCCTACGAGCAGTACTTC.

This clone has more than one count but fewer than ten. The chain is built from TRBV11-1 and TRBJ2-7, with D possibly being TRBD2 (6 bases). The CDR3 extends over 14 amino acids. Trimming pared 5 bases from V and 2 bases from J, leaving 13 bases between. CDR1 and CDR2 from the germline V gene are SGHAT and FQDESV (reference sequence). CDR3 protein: CASSPGGSTYEQYF. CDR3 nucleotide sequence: TGTGCCAGCAGCCCCGGAGGGTCCACCTACGAGCAGTACTTC.

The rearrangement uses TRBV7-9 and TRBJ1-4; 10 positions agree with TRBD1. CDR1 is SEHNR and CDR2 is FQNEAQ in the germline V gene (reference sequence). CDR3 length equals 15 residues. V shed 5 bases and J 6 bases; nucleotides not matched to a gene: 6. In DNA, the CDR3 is TGTGCCAGCAGCCTTCCGACAGGGGGCCATGAAAAACTGTTTTTT. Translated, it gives CASSLPTGGHEKLFF.

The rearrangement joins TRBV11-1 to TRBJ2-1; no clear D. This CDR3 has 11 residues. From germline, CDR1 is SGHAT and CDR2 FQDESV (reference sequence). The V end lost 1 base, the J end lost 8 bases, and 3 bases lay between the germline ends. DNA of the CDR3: TGTGCCAGCAGCTTAGAGCATGAGCAGTTCTTC. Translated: CASSLEHEQFF.

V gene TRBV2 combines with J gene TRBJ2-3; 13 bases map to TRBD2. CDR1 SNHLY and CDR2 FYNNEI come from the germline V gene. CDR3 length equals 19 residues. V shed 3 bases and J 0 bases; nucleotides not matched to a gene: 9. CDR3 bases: TGTGCCAGCAGTGAGACCGGACTAGCGGGGGATATTAGCACAGATACGCAGTATTTT. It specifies CASSETGLAGDISTDTQYF.